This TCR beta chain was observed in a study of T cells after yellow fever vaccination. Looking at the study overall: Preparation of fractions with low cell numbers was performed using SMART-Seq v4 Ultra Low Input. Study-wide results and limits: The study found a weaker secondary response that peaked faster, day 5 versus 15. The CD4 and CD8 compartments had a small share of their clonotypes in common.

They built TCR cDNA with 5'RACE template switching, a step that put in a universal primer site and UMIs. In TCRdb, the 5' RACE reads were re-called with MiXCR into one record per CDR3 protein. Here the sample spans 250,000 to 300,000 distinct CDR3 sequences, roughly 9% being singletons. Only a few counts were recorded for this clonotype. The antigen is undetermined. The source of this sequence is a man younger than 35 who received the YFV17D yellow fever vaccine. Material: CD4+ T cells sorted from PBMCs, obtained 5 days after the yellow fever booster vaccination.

This chain's CDR3 is CASNSISYNSPLHF. In DNA, the CDR3 is TGTGCCAGCAATTCGATCTCCTATAATTCACCCCTCCACTTT. This rearrangement joins TRBV6-2 or TRBV6-3 to TRBJ1-6, with no clear D. V was trimmed by 7 bases and J by 0 bases, leaving 7 bases between them. The CDR3 runs to 14 residues. CDR1 and CDR2 (germline): MNHEY, SVGEGT.